This T cell receptor (beta chain) was sequenced for a study of T cell repertoires in cytomegalovirus infection. Study in general: Through public TCR beta signatures, both CMV infection and matching HLA type were indicated.

This clonotype was counted between two and nine times. Its antigen is unknown. TCRdb reprocessed the reads with MiXCR, giving one entry per CDR3 protein. The sample has roughly 300,000 distinct CDR3 sequences; roughly 24% are singletons. Study-wide findings and caveats: Carriage of CMV together with the relevant HLA was identifiable through cumulative public TCR beta family frequency. Dominating the ex vivo response were TCR beta clonotypes that were CMV-specific and HLA-C-restricted.

There are 16 residues in the CDR3. Between the trimmed V and J ends, which lost 0 bases and 0 bases, there was a span of 10 bases. The germline CDR1 and CDR2 sequences are SGHKS and YYEKEE (reference sequence). This chain uses TRBV5-5 with TRBJ2-1, with D unclear. Sequenced sample: PBMCs. The sequence was obtained from a human donor in good health (CMV status not recorded). Some clones in this sample may be carry-over from other donors' samples. This CDR3 is CASSLGVVSSYNEQFF. DNA for the CDR3: TGTGCCAGCAGCTTGGGGGTAGTGAGCTCCTACAATGAGCAGTTCTTC. The variable domain in full, with the rest retrieved from reference TRBV5-5 and TRBJ2-1, is DAGVTQSPTHLIKTRGQQVTLRCSPISGHKSVSWYQQVLGQGPQFIFQYYEKEERGRGNFPDRFSARQFPNYSSELNVNALLLGDSALYLCASSLGVVSSYNEQFFGPGTRLTVL.